The present T cell receptor beta chain was sequenced within a study of blood T cell repertoires in COVID-19. The protocol was immunoSEQ multiplex PCR, while the TCRdb copy is restricted to in-frame clones and leaves out a portion. The sample contains under 300,000 clones, 85% to 90% of which appear only once. In germline, CDR1 is KGHSH, CDR2 LQKENI. Losses at the gene ends were 3 bases for V and 4 bases for J; bases not matched to a gene: 3. The CDR3 extends over 14 amino acids. The TCR was taken from a woman between 55 and 75 years old who had recovered from COVID-19. Sequenced material: PBMCs or T cells enriched from blood (not recorded which). V is TRBV18 and J is TRBJ2-5, with 9 bases aligning to TRBD1. This CDR3 reads CASSPPDRGETQYF. The DNA of the CDR3 is TGTGCCAGCTCACCGCCGGACAGGGGAGAGACCCAGTACTTC.